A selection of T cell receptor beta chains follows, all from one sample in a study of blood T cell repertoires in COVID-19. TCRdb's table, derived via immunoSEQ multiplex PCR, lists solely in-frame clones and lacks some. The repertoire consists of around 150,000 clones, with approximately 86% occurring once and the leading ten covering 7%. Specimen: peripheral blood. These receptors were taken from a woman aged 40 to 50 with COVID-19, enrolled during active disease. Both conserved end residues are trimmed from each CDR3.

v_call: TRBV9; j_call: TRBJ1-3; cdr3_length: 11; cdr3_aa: ASTRDSGNTIY
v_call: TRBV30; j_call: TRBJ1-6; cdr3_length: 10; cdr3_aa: AWGQGGSPLH
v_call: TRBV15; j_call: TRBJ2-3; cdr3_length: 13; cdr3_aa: ASGRSSLSTDTQY
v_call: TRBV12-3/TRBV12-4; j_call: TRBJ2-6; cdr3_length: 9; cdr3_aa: ASSFDRGRS
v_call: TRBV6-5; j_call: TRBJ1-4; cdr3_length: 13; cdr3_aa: ASSRAGGRGEKLF
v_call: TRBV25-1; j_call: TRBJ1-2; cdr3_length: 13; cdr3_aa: ASTPGQVENYGYT
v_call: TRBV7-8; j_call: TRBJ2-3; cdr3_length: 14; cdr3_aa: ASGRGGSGLRDTQY
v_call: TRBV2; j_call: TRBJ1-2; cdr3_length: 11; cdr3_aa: ASRRGDIGGYT
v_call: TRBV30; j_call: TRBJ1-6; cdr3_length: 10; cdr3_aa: AWNSVYSPLH
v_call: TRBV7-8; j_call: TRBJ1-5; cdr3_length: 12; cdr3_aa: ASSSGTGSQPQH
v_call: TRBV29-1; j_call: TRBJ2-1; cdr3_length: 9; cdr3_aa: SGGSTGGTF
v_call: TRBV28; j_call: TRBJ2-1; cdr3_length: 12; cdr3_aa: ASSLRQGANEQF
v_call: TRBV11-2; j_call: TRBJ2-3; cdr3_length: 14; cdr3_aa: ASSLGPGGGAYTQY
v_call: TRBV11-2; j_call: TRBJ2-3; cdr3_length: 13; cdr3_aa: ASSPGGPITDTQY
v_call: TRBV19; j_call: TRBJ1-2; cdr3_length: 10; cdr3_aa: ASGRGDYGYT
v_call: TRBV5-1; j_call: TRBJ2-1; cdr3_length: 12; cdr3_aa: ASSLTGGPSEQF
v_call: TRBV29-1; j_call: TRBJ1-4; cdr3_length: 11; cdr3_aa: SVVRRNSEKLF